Listed below are T cell receptor beta chains from one sample, sequenced in a study of OX40 agonist ivuxolimab in advanced cancers. The data were produced by immunoSEQ multiplex PCR, yet TCRdb's version contains in-frame clones alone and is incomplete. This sample has 70,000 to 85,000 clones, with 70% to 90% found just once. The source was CD4+ or CD8+ T cells sorted from blood, collected in a trial of the OX40 agonist ivuxolimab. The receptors derive from an adult with an advanced solid tumor such as melanoma, head and neck, liver or kidney cancer. The CDR3 runs from the conserved cysteine through the conserved F or W. A D gene is named only where the DNA matches it firmly. Some rows have no size entry. The others give once, few or many, or a class for an expanded clone.

V gene: TRBV7-9
D gene: TRBD2
J gene: TRBJ2-1
clone size: .
CDR3 protein: CASRYSGGDDNEQFF
CDR3 DNA: TGTGCCAGCAGATATAGCGGGGGGGACGACAATGAGCAGTTCTTC

V gene: TRBV15
D gene: .
J gene: TRBJ2-7
clone size: .
CDR3 protein: CATSRAVGGFEQYF
CDR3 DNA: TGTGCCACCAGCAGAGCAGTTGGTGGGTTCGAGCAGTACTTC

V gene: TRBV5-1
D gene: TRBD2
J gene: TRBJ2-1
clone size: .
CDR3 protein: CASSLGGGYNEQFF
CDR3 DNA: TGCGCCAGCAGCTTGGGCGGGGGGTACAATGAGCAGTTCTTC

V gene: TRBV28
D gene: .
J gene: TRBJ1-5
clone size: .
CDR3 protein: CASSLFREVNQPQHF
CDR3 DNA: TGTGCCAGCAGTTTATTCAGGGAAGTCAATCAGCCCCAGCATTTT

V gene: TRBV5-4
D gene: .
J gene: TRBJ2-2
clone size: once
CDR3 protein: CASKSGNTGELFF
CDR3 DNA: TGTGCCAGCAAAAGCGGTAACACCGGGGAGCTGTTTTTT

V gene: TRBV7-3
D gene: .
J gene: TRBJ2-1
clone size: .
CDR3 protein: CASSLDTGISYNEQFF
CDR3 DNA: TGTGCCAGCAGCTTAGATACGGGAATCTCCTACAATGAGCAGTTCTTC

V gene: TRBV20-1
D gene: TRBD2
J gene: TRBJ2-1
clone size: .
CDR3 protein: CSARDGREQFF
CDR3 DNA: TGCAGTGCTAGAGACGGGAGGGAGCAGTTCTTC

V gene: TRBV7-9
D gene: .
J gene: TRBJ2-6
clone size: .
CDR3 protein: CASSSPPGQLPSGANVLTF
CDR3 DNA: TGTGCCAGCAGCTCACCACCCGGACAGCTCCCCTCTGGGGCCAACGTCCTGACTTTC

V gene: TRBV6-5
D gene: TRBD1
J gene: TRBJ1-6
clone size: few
CDR3 protein: CASSWGQDNSPLHF
CDR3 DNA: TGTGCCAGCAGTTGGGGACAGGATAATTCACCCCTCCACTTT

V gene: TRBV7-3
D gene: TRBD1
J gene: TRBJ2-7
clone size: .
CDR3 protein: CASRATGNYEQYF
CDR3 DNA: TGTGCCAGCAGGGCGACAGGGAACTACGAGCAGTACTTC

V gene: TRBV5-8
D gene: TRBD1
J gene: TRBJ2-3
clone size: .
CDR3 protein: CASSWTGDADTQYF
CDR3 DNA: TGTGCCAGCAGCTGGACAGGGGACGCAGATACGCAGTATTTT

V gene: TRBV28
D gene: .
J gene: TRBJ1-3
clone size: .
CDR3 protein: CASRIGGGGNTIYF
CDR3 DNA: TGTGCCAGCAGAATAGGGGGAGGCGGAAACACCATATATTTT

V gene: TRBV25-1
D gene: .
J gene: TRBJ1-2
clone size: .
CDR3 protein: CASSDPGSYGYTF
CDR3 DNA: TGTGCCAGCAGTGATCCGGGGTCCTATGGCTACACCTTC

V gene: TRBV4-2
D gene: TRBD2
J gene: TRBJ2-5
clone size: .
CDR3 protein: CASSLGTSGGEETQYF
CDR3 DNA: TGTGCCAGCAGCCTCGGGACTAGCGGGGGGGAAGAGACCCAGTACTTC

V gene: TRBV12-5
D gene: TRBD2
J gene: TRBJ2-1
clone size: .
CDR3 protein: CASGLSGGPWEQFF
CDR3 DNA: TGTGCTAGTGGATTGAGCGGGGGGCCATGGGAGCAGTTCTTC

V gene: TRBV7-2
D gene: .
J gene: TRBJ2-3
clone size: .
CDR3 protein: CASSSLLVDTQYF
CDR3 DNA: TGTGCCAGCAGCTCCCTCCTAGTAGATACGCAGTATTTT

V gene: TRBV10-3
D gene: .
J gene: TRBJ1-2
clone size: .
CDR3 protein: CAISDLQGKGAHGYTF
CDR3 DNA: TGTGCCATCAGTGACCTACAGGGAAAAGGGGCTCATGGCTACACCTTC

V gene: TRBV28
D gene: TRBD2
J gene: TRBJ2-3
clone size: once
CDR3 protein: CASSLLTSLADTQYF
CDR3 DNA: TGTGCCAGCAGTTTATTGACTAGCCTCGCAGATACGCAGTATTTT

V gene: TRBV6-6
D gene: .
J gene: TRBJ2-5
clone size: .
CDR3 protein: CASSDRETQYF
CDR3 DNA: TGTGCCAGCAGCGACCGGGAGACCCAGTACTTC

V gene: TRBV9
D gene: .
J gene: TRBJ1-3
clone size: .
CDR3 protein: CASSDQGKFSGNTIYF
CDR3 DNA: TGTGCCAGCAGCGACCAGGGGAAATTCTCTGGAAACACCATATATTTT

V gene: TRBV28
D gene: .
J gene: TRBJ1-3
clone size: .
CDR3 protein: CASSFRVGTGNTIYF
CDR3 DNA: TGTGCCAGCAGTTTCCGGGTCGGGACTGGAAACACCATATATTTT

V gene: TRBV29-1
D gene: .
J gene: TRBJ2-2
clone size: .
CDR3 protein: CSVSDAFRTGELFF
CDR3 DNA: TGCAGCGTATCGGACGCTTTCCGCACCGGGGAGCTGTTTTTT